This TCR beta chain was retrieved from a study of Ad26.COV2.S vaccination and SARS-CoV-2 variants. Study in general: It was the COV1001 Ad26.COV2.S trial arm that included the donor. Intramuscular Ad26.COV2.S doses were given once or twice, 56 days apart. Study conclusions and caveats: The TCR breadth and depth analyses may have understated or missed part of the total T cell responses. After vaccination, reports described spike-specific CD8+ and CD4+ T cell responses as showing substantial breadth.

With 6 bases clipped from V and 4 bases from J, the junction kept 5 bases outside the gene matches. The germline CDR1 and CDR2 sequences are LNHDA and SQIVND (reference sequence). CDR3 length: 14 amino acids. The treatment is: approximately 18 received Ad26.COV2.S at low or high dose, single or two shots; five or six received placebo; per-sample allocation not given. The study sampled participants on day 63 after the first vaccine or placebo injection. A remark on this clone: Its antigen remains unknown.

Sequencing used immunoSEQ multiplex PCR; TCRdb keeps in-frame clones, though not all of them. Found here are 300,000 to 400,000 clones, about 82% of them singletons; the top ten hold approximately 1.9%. Sequenced here: peripheral blood, sampled in a trial of Ad26.COV2.S vaccine versus placebo. The sequence was obtained from a person between 18 and 60 years old who received the Ad26.COV2.S COVID-19 vaccine or a placebo. J is TRBJ2-2 and V is TRBV19, with 7 positions matching TRBD1. The CDR3 DNA sequence: TGTGCCAGTAGCCGGGGACAGACCACCGGGGAGCTGTTTTTT. As protein: CASSRGQTTGELFF.